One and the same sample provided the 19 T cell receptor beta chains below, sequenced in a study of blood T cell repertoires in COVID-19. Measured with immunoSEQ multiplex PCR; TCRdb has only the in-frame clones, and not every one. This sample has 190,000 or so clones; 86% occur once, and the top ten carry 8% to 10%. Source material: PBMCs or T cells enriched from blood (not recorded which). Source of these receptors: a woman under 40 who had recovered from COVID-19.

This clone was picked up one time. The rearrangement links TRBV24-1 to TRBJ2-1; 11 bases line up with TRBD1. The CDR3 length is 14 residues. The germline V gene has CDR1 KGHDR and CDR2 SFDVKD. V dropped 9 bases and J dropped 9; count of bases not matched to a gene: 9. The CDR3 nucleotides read TGTGCCACCCATCCCGGGACAGGGGGACGTGAGCAGTTCTTC. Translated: CATHPGTGGREQFF.

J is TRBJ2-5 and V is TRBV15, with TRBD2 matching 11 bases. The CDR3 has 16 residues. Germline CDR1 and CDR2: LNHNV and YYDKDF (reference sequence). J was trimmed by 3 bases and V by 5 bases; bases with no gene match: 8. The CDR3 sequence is CATSGGVLAGEETQYF. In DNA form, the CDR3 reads TGTGCCACCAGCGGAGGGGTACTAGCGGGAGAAGAGACCCAGTACTTC. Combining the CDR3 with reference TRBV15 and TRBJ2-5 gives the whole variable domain DAMVIQNPRYQVTQFGKPVTLSCSQTLNHNVMYWYQQKSSQAPKLLFHYYDKDFNNEADTPDNFQSRRPNTSFCFLDIRSPGLGDTAMYLCATSGGVLAGEETQYFGPGTRLLVL.

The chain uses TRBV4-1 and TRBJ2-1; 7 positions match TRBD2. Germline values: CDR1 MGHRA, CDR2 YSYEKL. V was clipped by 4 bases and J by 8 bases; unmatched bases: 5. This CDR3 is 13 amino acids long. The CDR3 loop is CASSRGLVDEQFF. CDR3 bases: TGCGCCAGCAGCCGCGGACTAGTCGATGAGCAGTTCTTC.

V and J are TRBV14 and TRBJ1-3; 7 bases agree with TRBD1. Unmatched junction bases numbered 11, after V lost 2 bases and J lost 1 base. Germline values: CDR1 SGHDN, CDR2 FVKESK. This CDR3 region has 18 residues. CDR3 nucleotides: TGTGCCAGCAGCCAAAAACTCGTGACAGGGCCGTCTGGAAACACCATATATTTT. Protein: CASSQKLVTGPSGNTIYF.

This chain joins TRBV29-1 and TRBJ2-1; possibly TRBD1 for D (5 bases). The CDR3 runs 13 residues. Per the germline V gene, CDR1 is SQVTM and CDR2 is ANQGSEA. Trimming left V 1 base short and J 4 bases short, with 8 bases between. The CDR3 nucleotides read TGCAGCGTTGAAGGGGGCGATTACAATGAGCAGTTCTTC. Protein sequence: CSVEGGDYNEQFF.

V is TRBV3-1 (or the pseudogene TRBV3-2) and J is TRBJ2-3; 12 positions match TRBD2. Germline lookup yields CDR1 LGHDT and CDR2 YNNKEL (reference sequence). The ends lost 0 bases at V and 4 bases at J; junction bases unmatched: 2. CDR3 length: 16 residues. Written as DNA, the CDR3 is TGTGCCAGCAGCCAAGAAAGACTAGCGGGAGCAGATACGCAGTATTTT. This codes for CASSQERLAGADTQYF.

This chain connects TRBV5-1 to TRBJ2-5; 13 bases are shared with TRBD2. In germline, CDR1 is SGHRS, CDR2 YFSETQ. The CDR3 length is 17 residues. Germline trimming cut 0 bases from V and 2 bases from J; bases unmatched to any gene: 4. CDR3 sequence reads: CASSLGQLAGGQETQYF. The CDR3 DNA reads TGCGCCAGCAGCTTGGGCCAACTAGCGGGAGGGCAAGAGACCCAGTACTTC.

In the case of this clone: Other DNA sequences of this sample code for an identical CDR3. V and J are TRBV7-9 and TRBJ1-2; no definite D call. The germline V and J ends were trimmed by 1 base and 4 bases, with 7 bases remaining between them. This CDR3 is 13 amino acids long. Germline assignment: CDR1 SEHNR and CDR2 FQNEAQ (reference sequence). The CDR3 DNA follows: TGTGCCAGCAGCTTAGACAGTGGCTATGGCTACACCTTC. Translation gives CASSLDSGYGYTF.

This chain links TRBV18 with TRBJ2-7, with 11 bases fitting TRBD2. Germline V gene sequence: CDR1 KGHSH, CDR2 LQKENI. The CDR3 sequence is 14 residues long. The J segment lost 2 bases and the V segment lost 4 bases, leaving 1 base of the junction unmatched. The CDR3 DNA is TGTGCCAGCTCACTAGCGGGAGGGCCCTACGAGCAGTACTTC. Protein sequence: CASSLAGGPYEQYF.

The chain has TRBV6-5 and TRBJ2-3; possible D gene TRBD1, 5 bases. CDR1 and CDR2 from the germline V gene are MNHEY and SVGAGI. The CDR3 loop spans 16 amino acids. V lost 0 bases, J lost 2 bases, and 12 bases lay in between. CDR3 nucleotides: TGTGCCAGCAGTTACTCCGTCGTAGGGGCCACAGATACGCAGTATTTT. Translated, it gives CASSYSVVGATDTQYF.

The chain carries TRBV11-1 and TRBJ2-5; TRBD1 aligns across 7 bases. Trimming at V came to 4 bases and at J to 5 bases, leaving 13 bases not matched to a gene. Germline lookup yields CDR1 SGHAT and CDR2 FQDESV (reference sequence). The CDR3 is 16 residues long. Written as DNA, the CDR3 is TGTGCCAGCAGCTGGGGGCGACAGGGCGACAGTGAGACCCAGTACTTC. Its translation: CASSWGRQGDSETQYF.

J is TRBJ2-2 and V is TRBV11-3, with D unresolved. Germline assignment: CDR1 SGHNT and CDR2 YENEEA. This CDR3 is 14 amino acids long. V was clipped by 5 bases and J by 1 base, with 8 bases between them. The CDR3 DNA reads TGTGCCAGCAGCGCGTCACGGAACACCGGGGAGCTGTTTTTT. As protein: CASSASRNTGELFF.

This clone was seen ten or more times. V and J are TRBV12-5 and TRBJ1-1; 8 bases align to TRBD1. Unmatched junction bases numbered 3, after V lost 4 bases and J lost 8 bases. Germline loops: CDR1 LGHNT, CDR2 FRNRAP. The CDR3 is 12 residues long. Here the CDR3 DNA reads TGTGCTAGTGGTTCGACAGGGGCGGAAGCTTTCTTT. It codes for CASGSTGAEAFF.

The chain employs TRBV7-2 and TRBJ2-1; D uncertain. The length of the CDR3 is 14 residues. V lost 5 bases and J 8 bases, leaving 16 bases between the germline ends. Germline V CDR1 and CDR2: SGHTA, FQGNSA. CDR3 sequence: CASSSRVSFHEQFF. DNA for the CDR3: TGTGCCAGCAGCAGCCGGGTTAGTTTCCATGAGCAGTTCTTC.

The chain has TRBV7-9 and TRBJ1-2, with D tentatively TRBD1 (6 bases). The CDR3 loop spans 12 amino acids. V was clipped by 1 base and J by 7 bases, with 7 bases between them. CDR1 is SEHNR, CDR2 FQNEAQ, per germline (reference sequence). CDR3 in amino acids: CASSLGQVGYTF. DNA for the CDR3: TGTGCCAGCAGCTTAGGACAGGTTGGCTACACCTTC.

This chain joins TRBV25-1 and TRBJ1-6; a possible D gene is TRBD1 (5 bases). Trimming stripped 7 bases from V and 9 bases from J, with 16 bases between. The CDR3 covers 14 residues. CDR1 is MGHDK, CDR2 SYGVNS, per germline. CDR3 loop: CASNVGGGGSPLHF. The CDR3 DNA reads TGTGCCAGCAATGTCGGGGGAGGCGGTTCACCCCTCCACTTT. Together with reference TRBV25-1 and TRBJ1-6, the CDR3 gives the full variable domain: EADIYQTPRYLVIGTGKKITLECSQTMGHDKMYWYQQDPGMELHLIHYSYGVNSTEKGDLSSESTVSRIRTEHFPLTLESARPSHTSQYLCASNVGGGGSPLHFGNGTRLTVT.

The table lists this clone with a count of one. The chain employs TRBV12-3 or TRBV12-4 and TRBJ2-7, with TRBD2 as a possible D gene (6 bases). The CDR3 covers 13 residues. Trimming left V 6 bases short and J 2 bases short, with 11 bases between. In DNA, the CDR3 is TGTGCCAGCAGGGACGGCGGGACCTACGAGCAGTACTTC. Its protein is CASRDGGTYEQYF.

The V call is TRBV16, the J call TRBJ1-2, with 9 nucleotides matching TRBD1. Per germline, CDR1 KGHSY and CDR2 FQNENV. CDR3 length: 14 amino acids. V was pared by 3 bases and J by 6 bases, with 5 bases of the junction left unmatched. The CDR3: CASSQAGTGNGYTF. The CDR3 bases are TGTGCCAGCAGCCAGGCCGGGACAGGGAATGGCTACACCTTC.

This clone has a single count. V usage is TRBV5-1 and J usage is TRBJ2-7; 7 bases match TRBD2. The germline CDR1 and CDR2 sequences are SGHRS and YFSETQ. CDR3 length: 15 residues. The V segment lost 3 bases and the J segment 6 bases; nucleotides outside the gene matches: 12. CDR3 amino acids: CASSSSGGQRGEQYF. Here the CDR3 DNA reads TGCGCCAGCAGCTCTAGCGGCGGGCAGAGGGGCGAGCAGTACTTC. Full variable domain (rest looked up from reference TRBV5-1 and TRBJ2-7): KAGVTQTPRYLIKTRGQQVTLSCSPISGHRSVSWYQQTPGQGLQFLFEYFSETQRNKGNFPGRFSGRQFSNSRSEMNVSTLELGDSALYLCASSSSGGQRGEQYFGPGTRLTVT.